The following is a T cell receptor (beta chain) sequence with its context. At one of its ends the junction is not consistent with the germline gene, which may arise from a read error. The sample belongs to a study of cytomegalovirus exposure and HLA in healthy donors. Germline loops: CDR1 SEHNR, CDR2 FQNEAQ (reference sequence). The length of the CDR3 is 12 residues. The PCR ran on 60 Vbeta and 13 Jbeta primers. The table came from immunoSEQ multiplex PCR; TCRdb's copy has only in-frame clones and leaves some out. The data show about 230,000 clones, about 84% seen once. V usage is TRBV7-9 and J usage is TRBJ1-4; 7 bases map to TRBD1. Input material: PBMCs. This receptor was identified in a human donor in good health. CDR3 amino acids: CSSSRDSEKLFF. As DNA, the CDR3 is TGTTCCAGCAGTCGGGACAGCGAAAAACTGTTTTTT.